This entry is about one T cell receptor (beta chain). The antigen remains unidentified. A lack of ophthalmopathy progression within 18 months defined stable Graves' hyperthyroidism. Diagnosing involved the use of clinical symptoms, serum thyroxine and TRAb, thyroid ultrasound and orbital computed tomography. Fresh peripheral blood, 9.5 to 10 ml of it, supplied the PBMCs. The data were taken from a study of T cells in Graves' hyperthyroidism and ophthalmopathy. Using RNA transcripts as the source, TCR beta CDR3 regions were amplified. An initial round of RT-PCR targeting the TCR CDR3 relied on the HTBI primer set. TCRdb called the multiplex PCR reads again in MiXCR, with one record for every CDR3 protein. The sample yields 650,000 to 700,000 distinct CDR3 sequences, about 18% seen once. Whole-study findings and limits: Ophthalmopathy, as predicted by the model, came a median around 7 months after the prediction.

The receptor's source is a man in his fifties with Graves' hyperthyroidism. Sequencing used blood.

The CDR3 region has the DNA TGTGCCAGTACCTTGATGGGGGGTACCGGGGAGCTGTTTTTT. It specifies CASTLMGGTGELFF. The chain has TRBV19 and TRBJ2-2; TRBD2 is a possible D gene (6 bases). Germline CDR1 is LNHDA and CDR2 is SQIVND (reference sequence). Trimming took off 7 bases at V and 5 bases at J, with 14 bases between the two ends. This CDR3 has 14 amino acids.